The present T cell receptor beta chain was sequenced within a study of glioma-infiltrating T cells. TCR alpha and beta CDR3 regions were amplified from RNA using iRepertoire nested multiplex PCR. One entry per CDR3 protein results from TCRdb running MiXCR on the multiplex PCR reads. This sample yields approximately 88,000 distinct CDR3 sequences, of which about 23% are seen a single time; 5.5% to 7.5% belongs to the top ten. There are 12 residues in the CDR3. In germline, CDR1 is DFQATT, CDR2 SNEGSKA (reference sequence). Sequencing input: glioma tissue, nonneoplastic brain tissue, or PBMCs (not recorded which). This TCR was sampled from a human donor with low-grade glioma or glioblastoma, undergoing nonglioma brain surgery, or in good health (not recorded which). J is TRBJ1-2 and V is TRBV20-1; D is ambiguous. CDR3 loop: CRVRVIDGGYTF. The CDR3 nucleotides read TGCAGGGTACGGGTCATAGACGGAGGCTACACCTTC.